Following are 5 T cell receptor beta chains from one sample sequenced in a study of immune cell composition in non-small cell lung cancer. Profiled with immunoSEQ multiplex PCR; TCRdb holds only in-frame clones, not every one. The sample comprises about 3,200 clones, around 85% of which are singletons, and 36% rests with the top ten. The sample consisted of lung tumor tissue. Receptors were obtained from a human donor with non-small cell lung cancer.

The CDR3, as DNA: TGTGCCAGCAGCTTGACAGGGGGGGCTGGGGCCAACGTCCTGACTTTC. Residues: CASSLTGGAGANVLTF. The gene calls are TRBV7-2 and TRBJ2-6; 9 positions agree with TRBD1. J lost 2 bases, V lost 3 bases, and 2 bases had no gene match. CDR3 length equals 16 residues. CDR1 is SGHTA and CDR2 is FQGNSA in the germline V gene. The variable domain in full, with the rest retrieved from reference TRBV7-2 and TRBJ2-6, is GAGVSQSPSNKVTEKGKDVELRCDPISGHTALYWYRQSLGQGLEFLIYFQGNSAPDKSGLPSDRFSAERTGGSVSTLTIQRTQQEDSAVYLCASSLTGGAGANVLTFGAGSRLTVL.

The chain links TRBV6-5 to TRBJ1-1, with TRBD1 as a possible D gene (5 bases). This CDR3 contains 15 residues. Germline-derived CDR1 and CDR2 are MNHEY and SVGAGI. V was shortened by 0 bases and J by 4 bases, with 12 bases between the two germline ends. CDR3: CASSYSTQGGTEAFF. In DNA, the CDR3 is TGTGCCAGCAGTTACTCAACCCAGGGCGGCACTGAAGCTTTCTTT.

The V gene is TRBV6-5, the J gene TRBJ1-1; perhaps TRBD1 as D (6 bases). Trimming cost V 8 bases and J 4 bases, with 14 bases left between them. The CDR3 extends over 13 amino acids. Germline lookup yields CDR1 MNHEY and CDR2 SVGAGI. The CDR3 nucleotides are TGTGCCAGCCAGGGGCGAGGGGGCACTGAAGCTTTCTTT. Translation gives CASQGRGGTEAFF.

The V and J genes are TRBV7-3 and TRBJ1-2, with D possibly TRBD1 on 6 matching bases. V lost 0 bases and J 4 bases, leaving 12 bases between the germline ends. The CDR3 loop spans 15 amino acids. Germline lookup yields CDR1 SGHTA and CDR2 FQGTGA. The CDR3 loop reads CASSLTGGSGYGYTF. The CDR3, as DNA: TGTGCCAGCAGCTTAACAGGGGGTTCGGGCTATGGCTACACCTTC.

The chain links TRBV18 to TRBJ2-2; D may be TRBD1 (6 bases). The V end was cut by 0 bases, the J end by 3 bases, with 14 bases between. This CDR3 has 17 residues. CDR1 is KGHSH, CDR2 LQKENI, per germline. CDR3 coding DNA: TGTGCCAGCTCACCACCTTGGGAGACAGGTTACACCGGGGAGCTGTTTTTT. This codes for CASSPPWETGYTGELFF.